The 8 T cell receptor beta chains below were found in one sample sequenced in a study of shared clonotypes between healthy human individuals. Naive CD8 cells, CD45RO-negative and positively selected for CCR7, excluded terminally differentiated effector memory CD45RA+ cells. TCRdb's copy holds only in-frame clones and misses some; the assay was immunoSEQ multiplex PCR. The sample consists of under 1 million clones, about 91% of them appearing once. The sequencing input was naive CD8+ T cells sorted from blood. Receptors were obtained from a man aged 25 to 40 in good health.

The V call is TRBV18, the J call TRBJ1-4, with 10 bases fitting TRBD1. The J segment lost 5 bases and the V segment lost 3 bases, leaving 9 bases of the junction unmatched. This CDR3 has 17 amino acids. The germline V gene has CDR1 KGHSH and CDR2 LQKENI. The CDR3 spells CASSPKGQGMLNEKLFF. CDR3 in DNA: TGTGCCAGCTCACCCAAGGGACAGGGGATGTTGAATGAAAAACTGTTTTTT.

The chain uses TRBV27 and TRBJ2-1, with D perhaps TRBD1 or TRBD2 (5 bases each). The germline gives CDR1 MNHEY, CDR2 SMNVEV (reference sequence). V lost 3 bases, J lost 8 bases, and 11 bases lay in between. CDR3 length: 13 amino acids. The CDR3 DNA follows: TGTGCCAGCAGTTTCGGGGCCCGGGATGAGCAGTTCTTC. Translated, it gives CASSFGARDEQFF.

The chain combines TRBV28 with TRBJ2-7; TRBD1 aligns across 9 bases. V lost 8 bases to trimming and J lost 2 bases; unmatched junction nucleotides: 10. In germline, CDR1 is MDHEN, CDR2 SYDVKM. This CDR3 is built from 15 residues. The CDR3 region is CASAITGTGTYEQYF. In DNA, the CDR3 is TGTGCCAGCGCCATCACCGGGACAGGGACCTACGAGCAGTACTTC. The whole variable domain, filled in from reference TRBV28 and TRBJ2-7, reads DVKVTQSSRYLVKRTGEKVFLECVQDMDHENMFWYRQDPGLGLRLIYFSYDVKMKEKGDIPEGYSVSREKKERFSLILESASTNQTSMYLCASAITGTGTYEQYFGPGTRLTVT.

The chain's CDR3 is CASRTGSTYEQYF. In DNA, the CDR3 is TGTGCCAGCCGGACCGGGAGCACCTACGAGCAGTACTTC. The chain recombines TRBV27 with TRBJ2-7, with D perhaps TRBD2 (6 bases). CDR1 and CDR2 from the germline V gene are MNHEY and SMNVEV (reference sequence). CDR3 size: 13 residues. Trimming took 8 bases from V and 2 from J, leaving 13 bases between them.

This sequence joins TRBV27 and TRBJ2-1; 10 nucleotides match TRBD2. CDR3 length equals 16 residues. J lost 9 bases, V lost 4 bases, and 12 bases had no gene match. Germline V gene data show CDR1 as MNHEY and CDR2 as SMNVEV (reference sequence). The CDR3 region has the DNA TGTGCCAGCAGTTACTTGACTAGCGGGCTTAAGCTTGAGCAGTTCTTC. Translated, it gives CASSYLTSGLKLEQFF.

V gene TRBV28 combines with J gene TRBJ2-7; unclear D gene. V lost 1 base, J lost 4 bases, and 23 bases lay in between. From germline, CDR1 is MDHEN and CDR2 SYDVKM. The CDR3 has 18 residues. The CDR3 DNA sequence: TGTGCCAGCAGTTTATTTTTCCCGGACGCTGAATCTAGATACGAGCAGTACTTC. Its translation: CASSLFFPDAESRYEQYF.

The rearrangement uses TRBV27 and TRBJ1-3; a weak D match, TRBD1 (5 bases). CDR1 MNHEY and CDR2 SMNVEV come from the germline V gene (reference sequence). Trimming took 7 bases from V and 0 from J, leaving 10 bases between them. This CDR3 has 14 amino acids. The CDR3 DNA follows: TGTGCCAGCATGACAGCTGCCTCTGGAAACACCATATATTTT. Amino acid sequence: CASMTAASGNTIYF.

J is TRBJ2-1 and V is TRBV15; no definite D call. CDR1 is LNHNV and CDR2 is YYDKDF in the germline V gene (reference sequence). This CDR3 has 13 residues. Trimming stripped 9 bases from V and 9 bases from J, with 18 bases between. The DNA of the CDR3 is TGTGCCACTTCTCGTCCCAGCAGTTTTGAGCAGTTCTTC. Its translation: CATSRPSSFEQFF.